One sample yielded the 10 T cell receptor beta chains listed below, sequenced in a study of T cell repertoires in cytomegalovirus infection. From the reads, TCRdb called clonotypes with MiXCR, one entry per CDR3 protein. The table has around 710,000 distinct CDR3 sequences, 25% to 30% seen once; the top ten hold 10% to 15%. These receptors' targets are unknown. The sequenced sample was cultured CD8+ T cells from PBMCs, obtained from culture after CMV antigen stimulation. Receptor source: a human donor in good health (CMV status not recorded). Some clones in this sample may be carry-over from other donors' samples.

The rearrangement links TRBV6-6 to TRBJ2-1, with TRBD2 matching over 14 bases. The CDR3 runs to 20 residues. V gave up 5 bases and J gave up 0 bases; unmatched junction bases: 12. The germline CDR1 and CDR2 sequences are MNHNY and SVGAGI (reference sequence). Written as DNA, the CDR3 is TGTGCCAGCAGTCGGACTAGCGGGGGGCCCTCCCCATCCTCCTACAATGAGCAGTTCTTC. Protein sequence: CASSRTSGGPSPSSYNEQFF.

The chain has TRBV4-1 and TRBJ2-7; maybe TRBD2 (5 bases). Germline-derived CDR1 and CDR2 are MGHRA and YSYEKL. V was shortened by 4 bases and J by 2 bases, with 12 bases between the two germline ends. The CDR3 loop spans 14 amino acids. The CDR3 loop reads CASSPGIGAYEQYV. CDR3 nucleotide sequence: TGCGCCAGCAGCCCGGGGATAGGCGCCTACGAGCAGTACGTC.

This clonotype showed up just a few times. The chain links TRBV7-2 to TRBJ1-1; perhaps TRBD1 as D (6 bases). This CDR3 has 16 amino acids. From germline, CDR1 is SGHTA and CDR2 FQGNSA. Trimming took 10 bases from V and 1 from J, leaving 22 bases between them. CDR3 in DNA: TGTGCCACCGGACATCTCTGGACAGCGGGGAACACTGAAGCTTTCTTT. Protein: CATGHLWTAGNTEAFF.

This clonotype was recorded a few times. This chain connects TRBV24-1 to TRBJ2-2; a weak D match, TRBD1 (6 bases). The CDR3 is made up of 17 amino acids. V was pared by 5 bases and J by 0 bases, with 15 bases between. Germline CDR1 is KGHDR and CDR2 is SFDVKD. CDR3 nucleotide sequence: TGTGCCACCAGTGGCCCCGGACAGCCTACGAACACCGGGGAGCTGTTTTTT. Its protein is CATSGPGQPTNTGELFF.

The CDR3 DNA follows: TGTGCCAGCAGGAGCCTGACAGGGAGCAATCAGCCCCAGCATTTT. Translated: CASRSLTGSNQPQHF. The chain employs TRBV6-1 and TRBJ1-5, with 7 bases matching TRBD1. Germline trimming cut 6 bases from V and 1 base from J; bases unmatched to any gene: 6. CDR3 length: 15 residues. The germline V gene has CDR1 MNHNS and CDR2 SASEGT.

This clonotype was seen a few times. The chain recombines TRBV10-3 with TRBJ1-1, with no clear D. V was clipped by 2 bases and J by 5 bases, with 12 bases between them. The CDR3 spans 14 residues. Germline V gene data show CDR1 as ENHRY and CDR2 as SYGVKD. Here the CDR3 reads CAISEVGAGTEAFF. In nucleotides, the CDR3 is TGTGCCATCAGTGAGGTTGGAGCGGGAACTGAAGCTTTCTTT.

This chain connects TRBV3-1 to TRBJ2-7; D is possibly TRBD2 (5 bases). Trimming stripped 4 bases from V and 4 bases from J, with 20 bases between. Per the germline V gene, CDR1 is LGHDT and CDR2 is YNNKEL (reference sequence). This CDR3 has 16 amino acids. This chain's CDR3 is CASSPGPGSLLYEQYV. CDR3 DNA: TGTGCCAGCAGCCCAGGTCCGGGGTCCCTGTTATACGAGCAGTACGTC.

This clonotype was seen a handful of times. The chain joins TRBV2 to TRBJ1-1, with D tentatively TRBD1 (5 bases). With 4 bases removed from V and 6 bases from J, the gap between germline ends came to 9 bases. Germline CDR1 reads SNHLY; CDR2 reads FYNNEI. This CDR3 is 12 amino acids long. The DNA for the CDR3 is TGTGCCAGCAGTGGCAGAGGGGCTGAAGCTTTCTTT. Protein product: CASSGRGAEAFF.

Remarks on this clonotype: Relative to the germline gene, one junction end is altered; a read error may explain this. The CDR3 reads CVSSLGTTFF. DNA of the CDR3: TGTGTCAGCAGCCTAGGGACGACTTTCTTT. V gene TRBV6-6 combines with J gene TRBJ1-1; weak D call: TRBD1 (5 bases). The germline CDR1 and CDR2 sequences are MNHNY and SVGAGI (reference sequence). The CDR3 has 10 amino acids.

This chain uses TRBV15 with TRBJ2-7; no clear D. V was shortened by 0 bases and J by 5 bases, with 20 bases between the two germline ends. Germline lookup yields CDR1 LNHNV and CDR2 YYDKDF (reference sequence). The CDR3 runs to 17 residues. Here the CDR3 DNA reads TGTGCCACCAGCAGAGATCTCGAGACGGATTTCAGACACGAGCAGTACTTC. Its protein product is CATSRDLETDFRHEQYF. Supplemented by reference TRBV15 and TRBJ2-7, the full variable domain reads DAMVIQNPRYQVTQFGKPVTLSCSQTLNHNVMYWYQQKSSQAPKLLFHYYDKDFNNEADTPDNFQSRRPNTSFCFLDIRSPGLGDTAMYLCATSRDLETDFRHEQYFGPGTRLTVT.